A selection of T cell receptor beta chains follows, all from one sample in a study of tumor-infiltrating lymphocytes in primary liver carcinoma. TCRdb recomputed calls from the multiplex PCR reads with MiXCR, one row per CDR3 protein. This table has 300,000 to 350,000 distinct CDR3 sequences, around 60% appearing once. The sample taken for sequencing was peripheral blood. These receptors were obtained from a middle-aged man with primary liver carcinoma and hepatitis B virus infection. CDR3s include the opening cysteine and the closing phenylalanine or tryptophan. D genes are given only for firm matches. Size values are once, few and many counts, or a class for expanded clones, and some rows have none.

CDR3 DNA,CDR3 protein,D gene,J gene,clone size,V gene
TGTGCCAGCAGTCCCTATCGGACGGGTAACCAAGAGACGAAGTACTTC,CASSPYRTGNQETKYF,-,TRBJ2-5,-,TRBV6-5
TGTGCCAGCAGCCAAGTTAACGGGTACGAGCAGTACTTC,CASSQVNGYEQYF,-,TRBJ2-7,-,TRBV4-2
TGCGCCAGCAGCCAAAATACAATAGTGGGAGCCTGCAATGAGCAGTTCTTC,CASSQNTIVGACNEQFF,-,TRBJ2-1,-,TRBV4-3
TGTGCCAGCAGTGAAGCTATCCAGGGGACACCCCTCCACTTT,CASSEAIQGTPLHF,-,TRBJ1-6,-,TRBV6-1
TGTGCCAACAGCTTAGGGGGGGCCACGGTCACAGATACGCAATATTTT,CANSLGGATVTDTQYF,-,TRBJ2-3,-,TRBV11-2
TGTGCCACCAGCAGAGGCCGAGGGGCCGGGAGCAATCAGCCCCAGCATTTT,CATSRGRGAGSNQPQHF,-,TRBJ1-5,-,TRBV15
TGTGCCAGCAGCTTGGTTTCCGGACAGGGGGCTCCCGAGCAGTACTTC,CASSLVSGQGAPEQYF,TRBD1,TRBJ2-7,-,TRBV11-2
TGCAGCGTTAGCCAGGGCAGGCTTCAGCCCCAGCATTTT,CSVSQGRLQPQHF,-,TRBJ1-5,many,TRBV29-1
TGTGCCATCAGTTTAGCGCTAAGTACTAGCGGGAGGGCCTGGCATGAGCAGTTCTTC,CAISLALSTSGRAWHEQFF,TRBD2,TRBJ2-1,-,TRBV12-3/TRBV12-4
TGTGACACAAAAGACGTAGGGACTCAAGAGACCCAGTACTTC,CDTKDVGTQETQYF,-,TRBJ2-5,-,TRBV10-3
TGCAGCGGAGGGGAAGTCTACGAGCAGTACTTC,CSGGEVYEQYF,-,TRBJ2-7,many,TRBV29-1